These T cell receptor beta chains were read from a single sample in a study of blood T cell repertoires in COVID-19. TCRdb keeps only in-frame clones here, not all; method: immunoSEQ multiplex PCR. The sample records a few hundred thousand clones, approximately 85% being singletons. Sequences were obtained from PBMCs or T cells enriched from blood (not recorded which). The receptors here all came from a woman aged 25 to 39 who had recovered from COVID-19. Both conserved end residues are trimmed from each CDR3. The D gene is left open where the match is weak.

V: TRBV9
D: TRBD2
J: TRBJ2-1
CDR3: ASSVGTSGGHNEQF

V: TRBV14
D: .
J: TRBJ1-2
CDR3: ASSQGFGGDGYT

V: TRBV6-5
D: .
J: TRBJ2-3
CDR3: ASRLQGPTDTQY

V: TRBV5-6
D: TRBD1
J: TRBJ2-7
CDR3: ASRPLTGNHEQY

V: TRBV28
D: TRBD1
J: TRBJ1-5
CDR3: ASSLPGTANQPQH

V: TRBV27
D: .
J: TRBJ2-1
CDR3: ASSLGGYNEQF

V: TRBV7-9
D: .
J: TRBJ2-3
CDR3: ASSSRTLTQY

V: TRBV7-2
D: .
J: TRBJ1-6
CDR3: ASSSSRDINSPLH

V: TRBV5-1
D: TRBD2
J: TRBJ2-3
CDR3: ASSLRGVSTDTQY

V: TRBV7-2
D: TRBD2
J: TRBJ2-1
CDR3: ASSLRLAAIGYNEQF

V: TRBV19
D: .
J: TRBJ1-2
CDR3: ASSRRTRTNYGYT

V: TRBV10-3
D: TRBD2
J: TRBJ2-1
CDR3: AISVGTSGSYNEQF

V: TRBV5-6
D: .
J: TRBJ1-5
CDR3: ASSLAASQPQH

V: TRBV4-1
D: .
J: TRBJ2-7
CDR3: ASSQSTRTYEQY

V: TRBV12-5
D: .
J: TRBJ1-5
CDR3: ASGSLPLQGVGSNQPQH

V: TRBV25-1
D: .
J: TRBJ2-7
CDR3: ASTRGYEQY

V: TRBV28
D: .
J: TRBJ1-1
CDR3: ATRWGENTEAF

V: TRBV2
D: TRBD1
J: TRBJ2-7
CDR3: ASIQGQGATYEQY

V: TRBV20-1
D: .
J: TRBJ2-1
CDR3: SARTARGQF

V: TRBV10-2
D: TRBD2
J: TRBJ2-3
CDR3: ASRLAGAGTDTQY

V: TRBV27
D: TRBD2
J: TRBJ2-2
CDR3: ASGVGLAPGELF

V: TRBV19
D: TRBD2
J: TRBJ2-3
CDR3: ASSISSLAGGLDTQY

V: TRBV7-6
D: .
J: TRBJ1-2
CDR3: ASSLGQSQGMRGYT

V: TRBV27
D: TRBD2
J: TRBJ2-1
CDR3: ASSPRGLAGEGNNEQF

V: TRBV28
D: .
J: TRBJ1-5
CDR3: ASSYYSGSGNQPQH

V: TRBV11-3
D: .
J: TRBJ1-2
CDR3: ASSLGDKVDRFNGYT

V: TRBV30
D: TRBD2
J: TRBJ2-5
CDR3: AWSVQAGDGTQY

V: TRBV10-3
D: .
J: TRBJ1-2
CDR3: AITSRAGNYGYT

V: TRBV5-6
D: TRBD1
J: TRBJ1-2
CDR3: ASSLGDRESYGYT

V: TRBV5-5
D: TRBD2
J: TRBJ2-2
CDR3: ASSLGGVTSGSFGELF

V: TRBV9
D: .
J: TRBJ2-2
CDR3: ASSVGVVNTGELF

V: TRBV7-7
D: .
J: TRBJ1-5
CDR3: ASSLEEQCQQPQH

V: TRBV2
D: .
J: TRBJ1-2
CDR3: ASSEGSGGYT

V: TRBV27
D: .
J: TRBJ2-1
CDR3: ASSLSGRNEQF

V: TRBV7-8
D: .
J: TRBJ2-2
CDR3: ASSLGPRGSGELF

V: TRBV11-2
D: TRBD1
J: TRBJ2-7
CDR3: ASSLAGTAGEGQY

V: TRBV18
D: TRBD1
J: TRBJ1-1
CDR3: ASSHFDRGPAEAF

V: TRBV5-1
D: .
J: TRBJ2-5
CDR3: ASSNTGGETQY

V: TRBV5-4
D: .
J: TRBJ2-3
CDR3: ASGPQLGASTDTQY

V: TRBV5-1
D: .
J: TRBJ2-7
CDR3: ASSFISSYEQY

V: TRBV28
D: .
J: TRBJ1-5
CDR3: ASRGGVTKSNQPQH

V: TRBV28
D: TRBD1
J: TRBJ2-1
CDR3: ASREGDRSYNEQF

V: TRBV5-1
D: .
J: TRBJ2-7
CDR3: ASRTTGQIDTYEQY

V: TRBV9
D: .
J: TRBJ1-2
CDR3: ASRGLDYGYT

V: TRBV19
D: .
J: TRBJ1-2
CDR3: ASLGGAYYGYT

V: TRBV24-1
D: TRBD1
J: TRBJ2-3
CDR3: ATSDDLQGARGDTQY

V: TRBV2
D: TRBD1
J: TRBJ1-2
CDR3: ASLIDRGRANYGYT

V: TRBV19
D: .
J: TRBJ1-1
CDR3: ASSRDGSLGPEAF

V: TRBV9
D: .
J: TRBJ1-2
CDR3: ASSLLQVPKGGYT